This entry concerns a single TCR beta chain. This specimen comes from a study of T cell changes during pregnancy in multiple sclerosis. The repertoire was sequenced with immunoSEQ multiplex PCR; TCRdb's copy has only in-frame clones and lacks some. The sample holds around 44,000 clones, 90% seen once. Between the trimmed V and J ends, which lost 4 bases and 3 bases, there was a span of 14 bases. The CDR3 loop spans 14 amino acids. Germline values: CDR1 SGHRS, CDR2 YFSETQ. The source of this sequence is a female donor with multiple sclerosis, enrolled in a pregnancy study. The specimen comprised CD8+ T cells from peripheral blood mononuclear cells, sampled in the first trimester of pregnancy. The chain couples TRBV5-1 to TRBJ2-7, with a weak D call TRBD1 (5 bases). The chain's CDR3 is CASSQGVSGYEQYF. The CDR3 DNA reads as TGCGCCAGCAGCCAAGGGGTTTCAGGCTACGAGCAGTACTTC.